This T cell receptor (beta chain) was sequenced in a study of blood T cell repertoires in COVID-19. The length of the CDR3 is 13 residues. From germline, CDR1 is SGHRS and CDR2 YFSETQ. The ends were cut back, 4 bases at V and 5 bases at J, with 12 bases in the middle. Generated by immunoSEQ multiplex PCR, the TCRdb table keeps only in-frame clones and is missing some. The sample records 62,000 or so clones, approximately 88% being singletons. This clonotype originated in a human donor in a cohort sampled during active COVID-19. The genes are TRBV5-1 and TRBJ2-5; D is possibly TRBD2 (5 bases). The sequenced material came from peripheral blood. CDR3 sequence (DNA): TGCGCCAGCAGCCTCGGGATTCAGGAGACCCAGTACTTC. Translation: CASSLGIQETQYF.